The sequence of this TCR beta chain was determined in a study of OX40 agonist ivuxolimab in advanced cancers. Turning to the study itself: Six ivuxolimab dose levels, 0.01 to 10 mg/kg, were given intravenously every 2 weeks.

The CDR3 totals 12 residues. Trimming cost V 0 bases and J 10 bases, with 7 bases left between them. Germline assignment: CDR1 MGHRA and CDR2 YSYEKL. Profiled with immunoSEQ multiplex PCR; TCRdb holds only in-frame clones, not every one. This sample has fewer than 95,000 clones, with around 80% found just once. The chain couples TRBV4-1 to TRBJ2-1; D remains ambiguous. This receptor was identified in an adult with an advanced solid tumor such as melanoma, head and neck, liver or kidney cancer. This specimen consisted of CD4+ or CD8+ T cells sorted from blood, obtained in a trial of the OX40 agonist ivuxolimab. CDR3 DNA sequence: TGCGCCAGCAGCCAAGACGGCCGCGAGCAGTTCTTC. It yields the protein CASSQDGREQFF.